Below, 25 T cell receptor beta chains from the same sample are listed, as sequenced in a study of blood T cell repertoires in COVID-19. Using immunoSEQ multiplex PCR, the repertoire was profiled, and TCRdb retains in-frame clones only, with some absent. The sample carries 250,000 to 300,000 clones, roughly 86% recorded once. Sequenced input: peripheral blood. These receptor sequences come from a woman aged 25 to 45 with COVID-19, enrolled during active disease.

With regard to this clone: A read error may produce the germline difference seen at one junction end. The CDR3 sequence is CASREAARDEQYF. The CDR3 DNA reads as TGTGCCAGCCGTGAAGCGGCCCGTGACGAGCAGTACTTC. This chain uses TRBV6-1 with TRBJ2-7, with a weak D call TRBD2 (5 bases). Germline CDR1 and CDR2: MNHNS and SASEGT. The CDR3 sequence is 13 residues long.

This clone was observed a few times. The chain combines TRBV28 with TRBJ1-2; 7 positions agree with TRBD1. The CDR3 sequence is 14 residues long. CDR1 and CDR2 (germline): MDHEN, SYDVKM. V dropped 10 bases and J dropped 0; count of bases not matched to a gene: 8. In DNA form, the CDR3 reads TGTGCCACTTCTGGACAGGTCACTAACTATGGCTACACCTTC. Protein sequence: CATSGQVTNYGYTF.

A single count supports this clone. V is TRBV15 and J is TRBJ2-7, with 8 bases aligning to TRBD1. CDR1 and CDR2 (germline): LNHNV, YYDKDF (reference sequence). J was trimmed by 3 bases and V by 8 bases; bases with no gene match: 6. The CDR3 extends over 13 amino acids. CDR3 DNA: TGTGCCACCGCGACCAGGGGGCACTACGAGCAGTACTTC. Residues: CATATRGHYEQYF.

This chain joins TRBV15 and TRBJ1-5; D remains ambiguous. Germline CDR1 and CDR2: LNHNV and YYDKDF (reference sequence). The CDR3 runs 14 residues. V shed 1 base and J shed 3 bases, with 7 bases lying between them. The CDR3 DNA reads as TGTGCCACCAGCAGAGCGGGTAACAATCAGCCCCAGCATTTT. Protein sequence: CATSRAGNNQPQHF.

This rearrangement joins TRBV5-1 to TRBJ2-7, with D hard to call. Germline V gene data show CDR1 as SGHRS and CDR2 as YFSETQ. V lost 0 bases, J lost 0 bases, and 10 bases lay in between. The CDR3 totals 15 residues. The CDR3 DNA reads as TGCGCCAGCAGCTTGGAACACCGCTTCTCCTACGAGCAGTACTTC. Translated: CASSLEHRFSYEQYF.

The chain employs TRBV2 and TRBJ1-5, with 7 bases aligning to TRBD1. The V gene end was trimmed by 6 bases and the J gene end by 1 base; junction bases not matched to a gene: 3. The CDR3 sequence is 14 residues long. Germline-derived CDR1 and CDR2 are SNHLY and FYNNEI. CDR3 loop: CASRLQGSNQPQHF. For the CDR3, the DNA is TGTGCCAGCAGGTTACAGGGGAGCAATCAGCCCCAGCATTTT.

The chain uses TRBV6-1 and TRBJ1-2, with 8 positions matching TRBD1. The CDR3 extends over 14 amino acids. Germline V gives CDR1 MNHNS, CDR2 SASEGT. The J segment lost 5 bases and the V segment lost 2 bases, leaving 4 bases of the junction unmatched. CDR3 sequence reads: CASSERTGLYGYTF. CDR3 coding DNA: TGTGCCAGCAGTGAACGGACAGGGCTATATGGCTACACCTTC.

This chain connects TRBV6-2 or TRBV6-3 to TRBJ2-7; 8 positions match TRBD2. J lost 0 bases, V lost 5 bases, and 9 bases had no gene match. Germline V CDR1 and CDR2: MNHEY, SVGEGT. The CDR3 is 16 amino acids. CDR3 DNA sequence: TGTGCCAGCAGTCCCGCCACTAGCGGACTCTCCTACGAGCAGTACTTC. This encodes CASSPATSGLSYEQYF.

The V call is TRBV5-1, the J call TRBJ1-1; a weak D match, TRBD1 (5 bases). Trimming cost V 0 bases and J 7 bases, with 13 bases left between them. Germline V gene lookup returns CDR1 SGHRS and CDR2 YFSETQ. The CDR3 contains 14 residues. The CDR3 loop is CASSLDPGGLEAFF. Written as DNA, the CDR3 is TGCGCCAGCAGCTTGGACCCGGGGGGACTTGAAGCTTTCTTT. The complete variable domain, with remaining parts taken from reference TRBV5-1 and TRBJ1-1, reads KAGVTQTPRYLIKTRGQQVTLSCSPISGHRSVSWYQQTPGQGLQFLFEYFSETQRNKGNFPGRFSGRQFSNSRSEMNVSTLELGDSALYLCASSLDPGGLEAFFGQGTRLTVV.

The rearrangement links TRBV19 to TRBJ1-1, with D perhaps matching TRBD1 (5 bases). The CDR3 sequence is 15 residues long. Trimming shortened V by 7 bases and J by 1 base, and 16 bases separated the two germline ends. Per the germline V gene, CDR1 is LNHDA and CDR2 is SQIVND (reference sequence). The CDR3 bases are TGTGCCAGTACCGGAGGGGAGCAGAGGAACACTGAAGCTTTCTTT. Translating gives CASTGGEQRNTEAFF. The whole variable domain, filled in from reference TRBV19 and TRBJ1-1, reads DGGITQSPKYLFRKEGQNVTLSCEQNLNHDAMYWYRQDPGQGLRLIYYSQIVNDFQKGDIAEGYSVSREKKESFPLTVTSAQKNPTAFYLCASTGGEQRNTEAFFGQGTRLTVV.

The chain links TRBV4-3 to TRBJ2-7; 12 nucleotides agree with TRBD1. The CDR3 spans 16 residues. The germline V gene has CDR1 LGHNA and CDR2 YSLEER. The trim removed 0 bases at V and 4 bases at J, leaving 4 bases unmatched. The CDR3 nucleotides read TGCGCCAGCAGCCAAGAGGCGGGACAGGGGGCTTACGAGCAGTACTTC. Its protein is CASSQEAGQGAYEQYF.

Points on this clone: The junction shows a germline mismatch at one end, possibly a read error. The chain uses TRBV19 and TRBJ1-5; D might be TRBD1 (5 bases). CDR3 length: 17 residues. CDR1 is LNHDA, CDR2 SQIVND, per germline (reference sequence). CDR3 DNA sequence: TGTGCCTGTAGGCCGGGACTGGGGACCTATAGCAATCAGCCCCAGCATTTT. It translates to CACRPGLGTYSNQPQHF.

The chain uses TRBV18 and TRBJ2-3; TRBD2 matches at 12 bases. CDR1 is KGHSH, CDR2 LQKENI, per germline. CDR3 length equals 14 residues. V was clipped by 8 bases and J by 3 bases; unmatched bases: 3. DNA for the CDR3: TGTGCCAGCCACGGGACTAGCGGGACAGATACGCAGTATTTT. Translated, it gives CASHGTSGTDTQYF.

The V call is TRBV24-1, the J call TRBJ1-5; maybe TRBD1 (5 bases). V lost 6 bases and J lost 0, with 8 bases in between. This CDR3 has 14 amino acids. CDR1 and CDR2 from the germline V gene are KGHDR and SFDVKD. Here the CDR3 reads CATSIRDSNQPQHF. The CDR3 DNA reads TGTGCCACCAGTATCAGGGATAGCAATCAGCCCCAGCATTTT.

This chain joins TRBV7-2 and TRBJ2-6, with 13 positions matching TRBD2. The V gene's germline CDR1 is SGHTA and CDR2 FQGNSA. With 5 bases clipped from V and 0 bases from J, the junction kept 7 bases outside the gene matches. CDR3 length equals 19 residues. Here the CDR3 reads CASSPGLAGVVSGANVLTF. The CDR3 DNA reads as TGTGCCAGCAGCCCCGGACTAGCGGGAGTGGTCTCTGGGGCCAACGTCCTGACTTTC.

The genes are TRBV29-1 and TRBJ1-1; weak D call: TRBD1 (5 bases). The V end lost 3 bases, the J end lost 6 bases, and 14 bases lay between the germline ends. CDR1 and CDR2 (germline): SQVTM, ANQGSEA. The CDR3 covers 13 residues. CDR3 sequence reads: CSVEGLGYPEAFF. The DNA for the CDR3 is TGCAGCGTTGAGGGGCTGGGGTATCCTGAAGCTTTCTTT.

J is TRBJ2-3 and V is TRBV4-1, with 7 bases lining up with TRBD2. With V trimmed by 4 bases and J by 3 bases, 10 bases remained unmatched. The CDR3 consists of 16 residues. Per germline, CDR1 MGHRA and CDR2 YSYEKL. The DNA for the CDR3 is TGCGCCAGCAGCCCTTGGGCGGGAGAGAGGACAGATACGCAGTATTTT. As protein: CASSPWAGERTDTQYF.

The J gene is TRBJ2-2, the V gene TRBV6-5; TRBD1 might be the D (6 bases). V was shortened by 5 bases and J by 8 bases, with 18 bases between the two germline ends. The CDR3 runs 15 residues. The germline V gene encodes CDR1 MNHEY and CDR2 SVGAGI. In DNA form, the CDR3 reads TGTGCCAGCAGTAACAGGGCCTACCCGGAGGGGGAGCTGTTTTTT. This gives the protein CASSNRAYPEGELFF.

This rearrangement joins TRBV19 to TRBJ1-2; TRBD1 matches at 7 bases. The CDR3 is made up of 15 amino acids. The germline CDR1 and CDR2 sequences are LNHDA and SQIVND (reference sequence). The junction had 13 bases not matched to a gene; V was cut back by 7 bases and J by 5 bases. CDR3 sequence reads: CASTPEAGTAYGYTF. The CDR3 coding sequence is TGTGCCAGTACCCCCGAAGCCGGGACAGCTTATGGCTACACCTTC.

V and J are TRBV27 and TRBJ2-7; 8 positions match TRBD1. The CDR3 is 14 residues long. The germline V gene has CDR1 MNHEY and CDR2 SMNVEV (reference sequence). With V trimmed by 6 bases and J by 2 bases, 6 bases remained unmatched. This CDR3 is CASRLQGGTYEQYF. The CDR3 DNA reads as TGTGCCAGCAGACTACAGGGGGGAACCTACGAGCAGTACTTC.

The V call is TRBV3-1 (or the pseudogene TRBV3-2), the J call TRBJ2-7, with D possibly TRBD2 on 6 matching bases. Germline V gives CDR1 LGHDT, CDR2 YNNKEL (reference sequence). The CDR3 totals 17 residues. Trimming took 4 bases from V and 0 from J, leaving 19 bases between them. As DNA, the CDR3 is TGTGCCAGCAGCCTGATAACCGGGGGAGCGGGCTCCTACGAGCAGTACTTC. Translation gives CASSLITGGAGSYEQYF.

The chain recombines TRBV19 with TRBJ1-3; 8 bases agree with TRBD1. The V gene's germline CDR1 is LNHDA and CDR2 SQIVND (reference sequence). The CDR3 totals 14 residues. Trimming cost V 3 bases and J 2 bases; bases outside gene matches: 0. CDR3 nucleotide sequence: TGTGCCAGTAGTATGACAGGGGCTGGAAACACCATATATTTT. Translated: CASSMTGAGNTIYF.

This sequence joins TRBV30 and TRBJ2-3; 11 bases align to TRBD2. This CDR3 comprises 14 residues. The V gene end was trimmed by 4 bases and the J gene end by 3 bases; junction bases not matched to a gene: 3. Germline V gives CDR1 GTSNPN, CDR2 SVGIG (reference sequence). Here the CDR3 DNA reads TGTGCCTGGAAAAGACTAGCGGGAACAGATACGCAGTATTTT. This encodes CAWKRLAGTDTQYF.

This clone was seen a single time. V and J are TRBV28 and TRBJ1-1; 8 bases line up with TRBD1. V gave up 6 bases and J gave up 8 bases; unmatched junction bases: 17. The CDR3 length is 16 residues. In germline, CDR1 is MDHEN, CDR2 SYDVKM. CDR3 protein: CASRILPGTGWSEAFF. The CDR3 region has the DNA TGTGCCAGCAGAATTCTTCCCGGGACAGGATGGTCGGAAGCTTTCTTT.

The chain couples TRBV5-4 to TRBJ2-5; 14 bases fit TRBD2. The CDR3 covers 17 residues. The J segment lost 5 bases and the V segment lost 4 bases, leaving 10 bases of the junction unmatched. CDR1 and CDR2 (germline): SGHNT, YYREEE (reference sequence). The CDR3 nucleotides are TGTGCCAGCAGCCAGGGACTAGCGGGAGAGGGGGTGGAGACCCAGTACTTC. This translates into CASSQGLAGEGVETQYF.